These T cell receptor beta chains were read from a single sample in a study of blood T cell repertoires in COVID-19. The data were produced by immunoSEQ multiplex PCR, yet TCRdb's version contains in-frame clones alone and is incomplete. The table lists approximately 120,000 clones, just under 85% of them singletons. The sample was peripheral blood. These receptors were taken from a human donor in a cohort sampled during active COVID-19. CDR3s include the opening cysteine and the closing phenylalanine or tryptophan. A D gene is named only where the DNA matches it firmly. Size values are once, few and many counts, or a class for expanded clones, and some rows have none.

TRBJ1-4	NA	NA	TRBV19	TGTGCCAGTAGTATCGGTCTAGGGTGGGGCGTTGGAGAAAAACTGTTTTTT	CASSIGLGWGVGEKLFF
TRBJ2-3	NA	NA	TRBV4-2	TGTGCCAGCAGCCAAGACCGGACTCCCACAGATACGCAGTATTTT	CASSQDRTPTDTQYF
TRBJ2-7	NA	NA	TRBV29-1	TGCAGCGTGGGACACTTCAACGAGCAGTACTTC	CSVGHFNEQYF
TRBJ1-2	NA	NA	TRBV10-3	TGTGCCATCAGGGATCACGAAGGGACTCACAACTATGGCTACACCTTC	CAIRDHEGTHNYGYTF
TRBJ1-1	NA	NA	TRBV11-2	TGTGCCAGCAGCTTGGGCTGGGGGCCTGAAGCTTTCTTT	CASSLGWGPEAFF
TRBJ2-5	TRBD1	NA	TRBV13	TGTGCCAGCAGCGCCTGGACAGGCAATCGGGAGACCCAGTACTTC	CASSAWTGNRETQYF
TRBJ2-7	NA	NA	TRBV5-6	TGTGCCAGCAGCCCAACTAGTACGGTCGGCTACGAGCAGTACTTC	CASSPTSTVGYEQYF
TRBJ2-3	NA	NA	TRBV12-5	TGTGCTAGTCGGGGGGCGAGGACCACAGATACGCAGTATTTT	CASRGARTTDTQYF
TRBJ1-3	NA	once	TRBV7-8	TGTGCCAGCAGCTTTAACTTTGGAAACACCATATATTTT	CASSFNFGNTIYF
TRBJ2-7	NA	NA	TRBV15	TGTGCCACCAGCAGAGATAGAAGCTCCTACGAGCAGTACTTC	CATSRDRSSYEQYF
TRBJ2-7	NA	NA	TRBV15	TGTGCCACCAGCACCGGCCTGGGACACCGCCCGTACGAGCAGTACTTC	CATSTGLGHRPYEQYF
TRBJ1-2	NA	NA	TRBV5-5	TGTGCCAGCAGCTTGGCGGCCGGGACTCACTATGGCTACACCTTC	CASSLAAGTHYGYTF
TRBJ2-5	TRBD2	once	TRBV27	TGTGCCAGCAGCCCGGCGGGGGGCCCCCAAGAGACCCAGTACTTC	CASSPAGGPQETQYF
TRBJ1-5	TRBD1	NA	TRBV27	TGTGCCAACGGGACAGGGTTGCAGCCCCAGCATTTT	CANGTGLQPQHF
TRBJ1-3	TRBD1	NA	TRBV2	TGTGCCAGCAGATTGGACAGGGTAATGAGCTCTGGAAACACCATATATTTT	CASRLDRVMSSGNTIYF
TRBJ2-2	NA	once	TRBV14	TGTGCCAGCAGCCTTCTGACAGCCGGACGCACCGGGGAGCTGTTTTTT	CASSLLTAGRTGELFF
TRBJ2-3	NA	NA	TRBV4-1	TGCGCCAGCAGCCAAGCAAGCCGGGGGGCCCTCAGCACAGATACGCAGTATTTT	CASSQASRGALSTDTQYF
TRBJ1-1	NA	NA	TRBV13	TGTGCCAGCAGCGACACCTTGAACACTGAAGCTTTCTTT	CASSDTLNTEAFF
TRBJ2-7	NA	NA	TRBV4-1	TGCGCCAGCAGCCAAGGGCAGGTCGGCTACGAGCAGTACTTC	CASSQGQVGYEQYF
TRBJ2-1	TRBD2	NA	TRBV9	TGTGCCAGCAGCATTGGACTAGCGGGGGGCCCTAGTCTCTTC	CASSIGLAGGPSLF
TRBJ1-1	NA	NA	TRBV11-2	TGTGCCAGCAGCATGACAAGGCCAATGAACACTGAAGCTTTCTTT	CASSMTRPMNTEAFF
TRBJ2-3	NA	NA	TRBV6-6	TGTGCCAGCAGTCCTATCCTAGAAGCCACGCAGTATTTT	CASSPILEATQYF
TRBJ1-3	TRBD1	NA	TRBV6-5	TGTGCCAGCAGAAGGGACAGGGTTGGCACCATATATTTT	CASRRDRVGTIYF
TRBJ2-2	NA	NA	TRBV2	TGTGCCAGCCGCAGCGGGGAGCTGTTTTTT	CASRSGELFF
TRBJ2-7	TRBD1	few	TRBV5-4	TGTGCCAGCAGCTTGGAGACAGGGAAAAACGAGCAGTACTTC	CASSLETGKNEQYF
TRBJ1-5	NA	once	TRBV2	TGTGCCAGCAGCCTGGGCCCGGGGGGTAGTCAGCCCCAGCATTTT	CASSLGPGGSQPQHF
TRBJ2-1	NA	once	TRBV24-1	TGTGCCACCAGTGATTTTTTTTTAACGCGACAAAAGAATGAGCAGTTCTTC	CATSDFFLTRQKNEQFF
TRBJ2-7	NA	NA	TRBV3-1/TRBV3-2	TGTGCCAGCAGCCACGACAGTACCTACGAGCAGTACTTC	CASSHDSTYEQYF
TRBJ2-1	TRBD1	many	TRBV6-5	TGTGCCAGCAGTTGGGACAGCTCCTACAATGAGCAGTTCTTC	CASSWDSSYNEQFF
TRBJ2-5	TRBD2	NA	TRBV5-4	TGTGCCAGCAGGTGGAGCGGGGGGGGCCCTCAAGAGACCCAGTACTTC	CASRWSGGGPQETQYF
TRBJ2-1	NA	once	TRBV9	TGTGCCAGCAGGCCTGTGGGGGCTTACTCCTACAATGAGCAGTTCTTC	CASRPVGAYSYNEQFF
TRBJ1-4	NA	few	TRBV5-6	TGTGCCAGCAGTAGAGGGCAGGGGAGTGAAAAACTGTTTTTT	CASSRGQGSEKLFF
TRBJ1-1	TRBD1	NA	TRBV3-1/TRBV3-2	TGTGCCAGCAGGGGACAGGGGAACACTGAAGCTTTCTTT	CASRGQGNTEAFF
TRBJ2-2	TRBD2	once	TRBV19	TGTGCCAGCTCCCCCGGGGGGGGTCACACCGGGGAGCTGTTTTTT	CASSPGGGHTGELFF
TRBJ2-5	NA	NA	TRBV27	TGTGCCAGCAGTTGGCAGAACCAAGAGACCCAGTACTTC	CASSWQNQETQYF
TRBJ1-3	NA	NA	TRBV5-1	TGCGCCAGCAGCTTGGAGGGGTCTGGAAACACCATATATTTT	CASSLEGSGNTIYF
TRBJ2-3	TRBD2	few	TRBV4-1	TGCGCCAGCAGCCAAGGGGCGACTAGCGGTACGCAGTATTTT	CASSQGATSGTQYF
TRBJ1-6	NA	NA	TRBV5-1	TGCGCCAGCAGTTCAAACAGGGTTGACTCACCCCTCCACTTT	CASSSNRVDSPLHF
TRBJ2-3	NA	NA	TRBV4-1	TGCGCCAGCAGCCAAGCGGGGACTAGCACAGATACGCAGTATTTT	CASSQAGTSTDTQYF
TRBJ2-1	TRBD2	NA	TRBV19	TGTGCCAGTAGTACTTTGGGCGGGGGGGGAAATGAGCAGTTCTTC	CASSTLGGGGNEQFF
TRBJ2-3	TRBD2	NA	TRBV5-1	TGCGCCAGCAGCTTGAGCGGGGGGGCCGGGGATACGCAGTATTTT	CASSLSGGAGDTQYF
TRBJ1-2	NA	NA	TRBV6-5	TGTGCCAGCAGCGCCACGGGGGTCAGTGGCTACACCTTC	CASSATGVSGYTF
TRBJ1-5	NA	NA	TRBV30	TGTGCCTGGAGTTCCGGGGTAATCCAGCCCCAGCATTTT	CAWSSGVIQPQHF
TRBJ2-3	NA	NA	TRBV29-1	TGCAGCGTAGCTCAGGGGAGTAGTACAGATACGCAGTATTTT	CSVAQGSSTDTQYF
TRBJ2-6	NA	NA	TRBV29-1	TGCCGCGTTGGGGGGGGCGGGGGTTCCTACTCTGGGGCCAACGTCCTGACTTTC	CRVGGGGGSYSGANVLTF
TRBJ1-2	TRBD1	NA	TRBV6-4	TGTGCCAGCAGTACCGGGACAGGGGGCTATGGCTACACCTTC	CASSTGTGGYGYTF
TRBJ1-4	NA	NA	TRBV15	TGTGCCACCAACCCTATCGGGACAACTAATGAAAAACTGTTTTTT	CATNPIGTTNEKLFF
TRBJ2-1	TRBD1	NA	TRBV5-1	TGCGCCAGCAGCGGGGGCGGGACAGGGGCCTACAATGAGCAGTTCTTC	CASSGGGTGAYNEQFF
TRBJ2-3	TRBD2	once	TRBV3-1/TRBV3-2	TGTGCCAGCAGCCTACAGACTAGCGCCCGCACAGATACGCAGTATTTT	CASSLQTSARTDTQYF
TRBJ1-1	TRBD1	NA	TRBV19	TGTGCCAGTAATGGACAGGGGGCTTCGAACACTGAAGCTTTCTTT	CASNGQGASNTEAFF
TRBJ2-1	TRBD2	NA	TRBV6-6	TGTGCCAGCAGTTACGGTGCGGGGGGGCCGGATGAGCAGTTCTTC	CASSYGAGGPDEQFF
TRBJ2-3	TRBD2	once	TRBV3-1/TRBV3-2	TGTGCCAGCAGCCGGAGAAGCGGGGGGGCGGAGGATACGCAGTATTTT	CASSRRSGGAEDTQYF
TRBJ1-6	TRBD1	NA	TRBV7-8	TGTGCCAGCAAGACGGGGGAGGGGCGGACAGGGGGCTATTGGCGGAATTCACCCCTCCACTTT	CASKTGEGRTGGYWRNSPLHF